This TCR beta chain was identified during a study of T cell changes during pregnancy in multiple sclerosis. Germline V gene data show CDR1 as SGHNT and CDR2 as YENEEA. The CDR3 is 14 amino acids. The trim removed 2 bases at V and 6 bases at J, leaving 5 bases unmatched. Using immunoSEQ multiplex PCR, the repertoire was profiled, and TCRdb retains in-frame clones only, with some absent. This sample has 36,000 or so clones, with 85% to 95% found just once. The receptor comes from a female donor with multiple sclerosis, enrolled in a pregnancy study. The sequenced sample consisted of PBMCs (not recorded whether the cells were cultured). The chain carries TRBV11-3 and TRBJ1-1; TRBD1 aligns across 8 bases. CDR3 DNA sequence: TGTGCCAGCAGCTTATTCGGGACAGGCTCTGAAGCTTTCTTT. Protein sequence: CASSLFGTGSEAFF.